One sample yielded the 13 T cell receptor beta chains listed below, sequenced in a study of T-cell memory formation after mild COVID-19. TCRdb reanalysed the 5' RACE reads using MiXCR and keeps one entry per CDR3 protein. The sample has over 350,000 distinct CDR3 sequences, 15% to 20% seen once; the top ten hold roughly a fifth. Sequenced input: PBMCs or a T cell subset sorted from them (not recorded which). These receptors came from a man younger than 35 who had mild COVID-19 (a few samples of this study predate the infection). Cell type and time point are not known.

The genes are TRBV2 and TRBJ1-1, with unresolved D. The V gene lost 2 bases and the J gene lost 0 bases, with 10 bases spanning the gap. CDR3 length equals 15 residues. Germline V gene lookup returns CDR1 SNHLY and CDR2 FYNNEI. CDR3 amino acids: CASSENWNLNTEAFF. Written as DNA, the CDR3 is TGTGCCAGCAGTGAAAACTGGAACTTGAACACTGAAGCTTTCTTT.

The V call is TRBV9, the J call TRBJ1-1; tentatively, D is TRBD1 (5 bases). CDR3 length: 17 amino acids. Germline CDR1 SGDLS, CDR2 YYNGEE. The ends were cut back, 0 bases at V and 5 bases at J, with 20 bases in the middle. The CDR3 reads CASSVAQAGTGGTEAFF. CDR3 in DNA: TGTGCCAGCAGCGTAGCCCAGGCAGGGACGGGTGGAACTGAAGCTTTCTTT.

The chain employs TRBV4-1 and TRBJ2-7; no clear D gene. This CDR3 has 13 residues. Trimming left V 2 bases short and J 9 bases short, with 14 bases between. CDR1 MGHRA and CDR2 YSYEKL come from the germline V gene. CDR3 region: CASSQNTQDPQYF. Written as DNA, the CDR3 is TGCGCCAGCAGCCAAAACACCCAGGACCCGCAGTACTTC.

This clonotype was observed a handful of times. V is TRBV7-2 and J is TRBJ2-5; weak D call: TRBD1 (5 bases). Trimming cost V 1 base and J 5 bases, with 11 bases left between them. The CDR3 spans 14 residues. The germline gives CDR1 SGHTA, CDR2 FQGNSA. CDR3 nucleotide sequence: TGTGCCAGCAGCTTAGGGGGCCCGTCCGAGACCCAGTACTTC. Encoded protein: CASSLGGPSETQYF.

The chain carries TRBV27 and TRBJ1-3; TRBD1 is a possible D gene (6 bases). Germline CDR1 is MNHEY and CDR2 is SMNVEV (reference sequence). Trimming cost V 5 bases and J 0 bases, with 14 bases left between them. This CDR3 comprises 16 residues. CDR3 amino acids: CASSPWGGSSGNTIYF. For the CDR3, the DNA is TGTGCCAGCAGTCCGTGGGGGGGCAGCTCTGGAAACACCATATATTTT.

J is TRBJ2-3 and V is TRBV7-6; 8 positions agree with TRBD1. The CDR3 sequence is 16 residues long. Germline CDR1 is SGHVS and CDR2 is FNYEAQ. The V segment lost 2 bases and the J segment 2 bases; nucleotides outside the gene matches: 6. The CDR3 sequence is CASSLRRGLDTDTQYF. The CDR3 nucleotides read TGTGCCAGCAGCTTACGCAGGGGGCTTGACACAGATACGCAGTATTTT.

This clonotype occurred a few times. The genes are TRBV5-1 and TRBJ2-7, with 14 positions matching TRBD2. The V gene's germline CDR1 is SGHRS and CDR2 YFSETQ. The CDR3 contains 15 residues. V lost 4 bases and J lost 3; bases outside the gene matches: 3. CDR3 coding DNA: TGCGCCAGCAGCGCGGGACTAGCGGGGGACTACGAGCAGTACGTC. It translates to CASSAGLAGDYEQYV.

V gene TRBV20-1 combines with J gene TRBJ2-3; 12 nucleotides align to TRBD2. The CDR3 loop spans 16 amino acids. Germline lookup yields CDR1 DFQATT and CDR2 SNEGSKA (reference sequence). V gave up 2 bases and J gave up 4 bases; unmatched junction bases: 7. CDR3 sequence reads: CSARLAGGLGADTQYF. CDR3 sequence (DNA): TGCAGTGCTAGACTAGCGGGGGGGCTTGGGGCAGATACGCAGTATTTT.

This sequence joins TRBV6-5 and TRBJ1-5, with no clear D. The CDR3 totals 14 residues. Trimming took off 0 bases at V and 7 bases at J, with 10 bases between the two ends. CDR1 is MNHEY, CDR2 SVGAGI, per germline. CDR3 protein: CASSYSSAVQPQHF. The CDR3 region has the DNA TGTGCCAGCAGTTACTCGTCCGCCGTACAGCCCCAGCATTTT.

CDR3 sequence: CASSSRGQGPDTQYF. CDR3 nucleotide sequence: TGTGCCAGCAGCTCAAGGGGACAGGGCCCAGATACGCAGTATTTT. The chain uses TRBV7-2 and TRBJ2-3, with TRBD1 matching over 9 bases. Germline V CDR1 and CDR2: SGHTA, FQGNSA. The CDR3 sequence is 15 residues long. Trimming cost V 4 bases and J 4 bases; bases outside gene matches: 6.

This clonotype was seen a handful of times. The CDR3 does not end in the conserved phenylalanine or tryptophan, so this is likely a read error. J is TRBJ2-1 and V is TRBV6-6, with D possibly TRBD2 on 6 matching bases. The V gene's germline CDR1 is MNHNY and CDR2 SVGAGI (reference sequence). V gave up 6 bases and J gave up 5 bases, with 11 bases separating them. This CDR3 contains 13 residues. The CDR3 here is CASRSTGDNEQFS. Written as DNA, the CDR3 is TGTGCCAGCAGGTCCACGGGGGACAATGAGCAGTTCTCC.

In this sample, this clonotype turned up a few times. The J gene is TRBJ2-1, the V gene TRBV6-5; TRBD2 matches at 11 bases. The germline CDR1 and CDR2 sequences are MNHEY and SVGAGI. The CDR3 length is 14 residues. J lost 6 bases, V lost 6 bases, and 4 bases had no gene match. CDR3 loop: CASRPSGGRNEQFF. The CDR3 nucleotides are TGTGCCAGCAGGCCTAGCGGGGGGCGCAATGAGCAGTTCTTC.

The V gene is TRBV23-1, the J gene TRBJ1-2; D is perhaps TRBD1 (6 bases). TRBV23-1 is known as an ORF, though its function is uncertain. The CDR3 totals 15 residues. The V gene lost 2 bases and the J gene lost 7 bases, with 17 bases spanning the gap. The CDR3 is CASSQPGQWDIGYTF. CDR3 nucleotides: TGCGCCAGCAGTCAACCTGGACAGTGGGATATTGGCTACACCTTC.